Below, 5 T cell receptor beta chains from the same sample are listed, as sequenced in a study of blood T cell repertoires in COVID-19. Using immunoSEQ multiplex PCR, the repertoire was profiled, and TCRdb retains in-frame clones only, with some absent. The data hold about 250,000 clones, with roughly 88% observed a single time. The sample was peripheral blood. These receptor sequences come from a woman under 40 with acute or convalescent COVID-19.

This chain links TRBV27 with TRBJ1-6, with 8 bases matching TRBD1. Germline lookup yields CDR1 MNHEY and CDR2 SMNVEV (reference sequence). This CDR3 contains 16 residues. V dropped 2 bases and J dropped 5; count of bases not matched to a gene: 5. The CDR3 region is CASSLGTGPNNSPLHF. In DNA form, the CDR3 reads TGTGCCAGCAGTTTAGGGACAGGACCAAATAATTCACCCCTCCACTTT.

This sequence joins TRBV6-5 and TRBJ2-7; D remains unclear. The CDR3 sequence is 14 residues long. V was pared by 0 bases and J by 4 bases, with 10 bases between. The germline V gene encodes CDR1 MNHEY and CDR2 SVGAGI. For the CDR3, the DNA is TGTGCCAGCAGTTACTCATGGTCTCAGTACGAGCAGTACTTC. This gives the protein CASSYSWSQYEQYF.

The V gene is TRBV11-3, the J gene TRBJ2-1; D might be TRBD1 (5 bases). This CDR3 spans 13 amino acids. The V end lost 5 bases, the J end lost 6 bases, and 11 bases lay between the germline ends. Germline V gives CDR1 SGHNT, CDR2 YENEEA. CDR3: CASSRTRVNEQFF. The CDR3 DNA is TGTGCCAGCAGCCGAACCAGGGTCAATGAGCAGTTCTTC.

The V call is TRBV4-3, the J call TRBJ1-1; D call uncertain. This CDR3 has 13 amino acids. Germline V gives CDR1 LGHNA, CDR2 YSLEER. V lost 1 base to trimming and J lost 5 bases, with 8 bases between them. For the CDR3, the DNA is TGCGCCAGCAGCCAAGTATCGGGAACTGAAGCTTTCTTT. It is translated as CASSQVSGTEAFF.

The chain has TRBV7-8 and TRBJ1-5; TRBD1 might be the D (5 bases). The V end lost 0 bases, the J end lost 2 bases, and 5 bases lay between the germline ends. CDR3 length: 14 amino acids. Germline V CDR1 and CDR2: SGHVS, FQNEAQ. The CDR3 region is CASSLARGNQPQHF. CDR3 nucleotide sequence: TGTGCCAGCAGCTTAGCCAGGGGCAATCAGCCCCAGCATTTT. The full variable domain, rest sourced from reference TRBV7-8 and TRBJ1-5, is GAGVSQSPRYKVAKRGQDVALRCDPISGHVSLFWYQQALGQGPEFLTYFQNEAQLDKSGLPSDRFFAERPEGSVSTLKIQRTQQEDSAVYLCASSLARGNQPQHFGDGTRLSIL.